This T cell receptor (beta chain) was sequenced for a study of cytomegalovirus exposure and HLA in healthy donors. Overall study results and limits: In a later analysis, TCR beta V- and J-gene trimming showed a link to a missense DCLRE1C variant. Differences between HLA loci emerged in a later analysis of TCR association rates, with DRB1 most and HLA-C fewest.

A word on this clone: What it binds is unknown.

Primers included in the PCR were 60 Vbeta and 13 Jbeta primers. Assay: immunoSEQ multiplex PCR; the TCRdb copy retains only in-frame clones and omits some. This sample contains about 74,000 clones. The CDR3 is 15 residues long. V lost 3 bases, J lost 7 bases, and 7 bases stayed unmatched. Looked up from germline, CDR1 is MNHEY and CDR2 is SVGAGI. The TCR comes from a female donor in good health and CMV-seropositive. The V gene is TRBV6-5, the J gene TRBJ2-1, with TRBD2 matching 9 bases. Sequences were obtained from PBMCs. The CDR3 region has the DNA TGTGCCAGCAGTTATGGCGGGGGGGCCAAGAATGAGCAGTTCTTC. Translating it yields CASSYGGGAKNEQFF.